A selection of T cell receptor beta chains follows, all from one sample in a study of cytomegalovirus exposure and HLA in healthy donors. Using immunoSEQ multiplex PCR, the repertoire was profiled, and TCRdb retains in-frame clones only, with some absent. The table shows 150,000 or so clones, with 89% occurring only once. The sequenced sample consisted of PBMCs. The receptors here all came from a young woman in good health and CMV-seronegative. Both conserved end residues are part of each CDR3. The D gene is left open where the match is weak. Expanded clones get a size class; other rows say once, few or many, or leave the size out.

v_call	j_call	d_call	clone_size	cdr3_aa	cdr3_nt
TRBV9	TRBJ2-1	NA	NA	CASSVGQGMGGSSYNEQFF	TGTGCCAGCAGCGTAGGGCAGGGGATGGGCGGGAGCTCCTACAATGAGCAGTTCTTC
TRBV5-1	TRBJ2-7	NA	NA	CASSLGGGFVHEQYF	TGCGCCAGCAGCTTAGGTGGAGGGTTTGTACACGAGCAGTACTTC
TRBV15	TRBJ1-1	NA	NA	CATSRGGGRRNTEAFF	TGTGCCACCAGCAGAGGGGGCGGCAGAAGGAACACTGAAGCTTTCTTT
TRBV18	TRBJ1-1	TRBD1	NA	CASSPPGQGERSEAFF	TGTGCCAGCTCACCACCGGGACAGGGAGAACGAAGTGAAGCTTTCTTT
TRBV4-1	TRBJ1-5	NA	NA	CASSQDPGDSNQPQHF	TGCGCCAGCAGCCAAGATCCCGGGGATAGCAATCAGCCCCAGCATTTT
TRBV7-9	TRBJ1-2	TRBD1	NA	CASLGQGTVGYGYTF	TGTGCCAGCCTTGGACAGGGTACGGTTGGGTATGGCTACACCTTC
TRBV25-1	TRBJ1-4	NA	NA	CASSAERHQEKLFF	TGTGCCAGCAGTGCGGAGAGGCACCAGGAAAAACTGTTTTTT
TRBV7-9	TRBJ2-7	TRBD1	NA	CASSLWTGGYEQYF	TGTGCCAGCAGCCTTTGGACAGGTGGCTACGAGCAGTACTTC
TRBV5-1	TRBJ1-1	NA	NA	CASSPGHVLNTEAFF	TGCGCCAGCAGCCCGGGACACGTACTGAACACTGAAGCTTTCTTT
TRBV19	TRBJ2-7	NA	NA	CASSIFHDSTYEQYF	TGTGCCAGTAGTATATTCCATGACAGCACCTACGAGCAGTACTTC
TRBV5-5	TRBJ2-7	TRBD1	NA	CASSWGQGAYEQYF	TGTGCCAGCAGCTGGGGACAGGGGGCTTACGAGCAGTACTTC
TRBV7-9	TRBJ2-7	TRBD1	NA	CASSLRSGGRSEQYF	TGTGCCAGCAGCTTAAGGTCAGGGGGTCGGAGCGAGCAGTACTTC
TRBV11-2	TRBJ1-2	TRBD1	once	CASSSEVALGQAPYGYTF	TGTGCCAGCAGCTCGGAGGTGGCCCTCGGACAGGCCCCCTATGGCTACACCTTC
TRBV7-8	TRBJ2-5	NA	NA	CASSFGVGTQYF	TGTGCCAGCAGCTTCGGGGTGGGGACCCAGTACTTC
TRBV5-1	TRBJ2-3	NA	few	CASSLGGPDTDTQYF	TGCGCCAGCAGCTTGGGGGGGCCCGACACAGATACGCAGTATTTT
TRBV11-2	TRBJ1-6	NA	NA	CASSFYVNHPTHFDLHF	TGTGCCAGCAGCTTTTATGTCAACCACCCCACCCACTTTGACCTCCACTTT
TRBV6-5	TRBJ1-2	NA	NA	CASSFRQARVSSYTF	TGTGCCAGCAGCTTCCGACAGGCTCGTGTCTCGAGCTACACCTTC
TRBV11-3	TRBJ2-1	NA	NA	CASSLYGGNEQFF	TGTGCCAGCAGCTTGTACGGGGGCAATGAGCAGTTCTTC
TRBV15	TRBJ2-7	TRBD1	NA	CATSIDRGFHEQYF	TGTGCCACCAGCATAGACAGGGGTTTCCACGAGCAGTACTTC
TRBV27	TRBJ2-7	TRBD1	NA	CASSPLTGIYEQYF	TGTGCCAGCAGTCCCCTGACAGGGATCTACGAGCAGTACTTC
TRBV7-3	TRBJ2-7	TRBD1	NA	CASSYSPGQGYEQYF	TGTGCCAGCAGCTATTCTCCGGGACAGGGCTACGAGCAGTACTTC
TRBV5-5	TRBJ1-5	NA	NA	CASSFMAENQPQHF	TGTGCCAGCAGCTTCATGGCAGAAAATCAGCCCCAGCATTTT
TRBV5-6	TRBJ1-2	NA	NA	CASSSRGNYGYTF	TGTGCCAGCAGCTCGAGGGGGAACTATGGCTACACCTTC
TRBV9	TRBJ2-5	TRBD2	NA	CASSVGTSGGLETQYF	TGTGCCAGCAGCGTAGGAACTAGCGGGGGGCTAGAGACCCAGTACTTC
TRBV7-6	TRBJ1-5	TRBD1	NA	CASSSRDSNENQPQHF	TGTGCCAGCAGCTCAAGGGACAGTAACGAGAATCAGCCCCAGCATTTT
TRBV25-1	TRBJ1-4	NA	NA	CASGEAATGGKLFF	TGTGCCAGCGGCGAGGCGGCCACCGGTGGAAAACTGTTTTTT
TRBV7-9	TRBJ1-1	TRBD1	NA	CASSTGGTEAFF	TGTGCCAGCAGCACAGGGGGCACTGAAGCTTTCTTT
TRBV18	TRBJ1-2	TRBD1	NA	CASSGTGPYGYTF	TGTGCCAGCTCCGGGACAGGGCCTTATGGCTACACCTTC
TRBV25-1	TRBJ2-5	TRBD1	NA	CASSETRGSYQETQYF	TGTGCCAGCAGTGAAACCAGGGGGTCCTACCAAGAGACCCAGTACTTC
TRBV29-1	TRBJ2-7	TRBD2	NA	CSVDLAGGGTASYYEQYF	TGCAGCGTCGATCTAGCGGGTGGGGGTACGGCGTCTTACTACGAGCAGTACTTC
TRBV12-1	TRBJ2-1	NA	NA	CASSFNLTDYNEQFF	TGTGCCAGCAGCTTTAACCTAACTGATTACAATGAGCAGTTCTTC
TRBV5-6	TRBJ1-2	NA	few	CASSSYSGDYGYTF	TGTGCCAGCAGCTCCTACTCAGGGGACTATGGCTACACCTTC